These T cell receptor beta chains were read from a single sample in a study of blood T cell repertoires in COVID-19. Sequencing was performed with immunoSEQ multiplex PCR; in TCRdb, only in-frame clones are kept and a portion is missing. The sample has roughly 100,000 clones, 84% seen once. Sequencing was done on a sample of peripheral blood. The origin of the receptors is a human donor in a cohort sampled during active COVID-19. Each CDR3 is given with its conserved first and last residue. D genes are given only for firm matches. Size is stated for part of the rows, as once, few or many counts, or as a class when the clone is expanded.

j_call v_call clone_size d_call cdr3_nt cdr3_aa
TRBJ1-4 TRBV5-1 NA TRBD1 TGCGCCAGCAGCTTGGCGGGACAGGGGAATGAAAAACTGTTTTTT CASSLAGQGNEKLFF
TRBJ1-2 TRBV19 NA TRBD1 TGTGCCAGTAGTACCTACACAGGGGCCCGAGCTAACTATGGCTACACCTTC CASSTYTGARANYGYTF
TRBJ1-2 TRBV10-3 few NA TGTGCCATCAGTTGGGGGAGGGGCTACACCTTC CAISWGRGYTF
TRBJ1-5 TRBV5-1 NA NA TGCGCCCGGGAGGAGGTTCAGCCCCAGCATTTT CAREEVQPQHF
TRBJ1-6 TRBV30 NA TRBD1 TGTGCCTGGAGTGGGAGGACAGGGAATAATTCACCCCTCCACTTT CAWSGRTGNNSPLHF
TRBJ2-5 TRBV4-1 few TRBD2 TGCGCCAGCAGCCGTCTCGGGGGGGCTGAGACCCAGTACTTC CASSRLGGAETQYF
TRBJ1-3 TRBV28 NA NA TGTGCCAGCGGGGGGGGATTGGGCTCTGGAAACACCATATATTTT CASGGGLGSGNTIYF
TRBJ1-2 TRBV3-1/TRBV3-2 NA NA TGTGCCAGCAGCCCAAGGCGGATTACTAACTATGGCTACACCTTC CASSPRRITNYGYTF
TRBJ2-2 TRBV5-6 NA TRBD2 TGTGCCAGCAGCTTGGTAGCTAGCGGGGGGGCCGTACGTACCGGGGAGCTGTTTTTT CASSLVASGGAVRTGELFF
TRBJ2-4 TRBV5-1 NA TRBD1 TGCGCCAGCAGTCAGGGGGCGGCCAAAAACATTCAGTACTTC CASSQGAAKNIQYF
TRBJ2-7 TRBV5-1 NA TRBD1 TGCGCCAGCAGCTCCGGGACAGGGTTTCCTTTGGGGAGTTTC CASSSGTGFPLGSF
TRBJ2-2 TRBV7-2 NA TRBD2 TGTGCCAGCAGCTTCAAGCGGGGGTGGGGCGGGGAGCTGTTTTTT CASSFKRGWGGELFF
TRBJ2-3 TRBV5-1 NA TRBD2 TGCGCCAGCAGCCTCGGACTAGCGGGGTCCCGGAGCACAGATACGCAGTATTTT CASSLGLAGSRSTDTQYF
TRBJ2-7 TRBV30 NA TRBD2 TGTGCCTGGAGAGATCCGGGACTAGTAGGCGAGCAGTACTTC CAWRDPGLVGEQYF
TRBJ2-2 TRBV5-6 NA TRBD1 TGTGCCAGCAGCTTGGGACCACAGGGGACGAACACCGGGGAGCTGTTTTTT CASSLGPQGTNTGELFF
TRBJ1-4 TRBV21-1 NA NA TGTGCCAGCAGCAAATTGGGTCAGGGGGTGACTAATGAAAAACTGTTTTTT CASSKLGQGVTNEKLFF
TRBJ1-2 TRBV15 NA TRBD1 TGTGCCACCAGCAGAGTAGAGGGGGCCGGCTATGGCTACACCTTC CATSRVEGAGYGYTF
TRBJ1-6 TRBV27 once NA TGTGCCAGCAGTTGGCAGGATTTTAATTCACCCCTCCACTTT CASSWQDFNSPLHF